The rows below give T cell receptor beta chains drawn from one sample of a study of shared clonotypes between healthy human individuals. Clones were read by immunoSEQ multiplex PCR, and TCRdb kept only the in-frame ones, dropping some. The profile covers about 730,000 clones, with 72% appearing a single time and 1.8% taken by the ten largest. Source material: memory CD4+ T cells sorted from blood. The source of these receptors is a woman aged 30 to 39 in good health. CDR3s include the opening cysteine and the closing phenylalanine or tryptophan. The D gene is left open where the match is weak. Only part of the rows carry a size: once, few, many, or a class if the clone is expanded.

j_gene,v_gene,abundance,len,d_gene,CDR3nt,CDR3aa
TRBJ2-7,TRBV9,-,15,TRBD2,TGTGCCAGCAGCGAAAGTGGGACTAGCGGATACGAGCAGTACTTC,CASSESGTSGYEQYF
TRBJ2-3,TRBV5-1,-,16,TRBD2,TGCGCCAGCAGCTCCCTAGCGGGAGATACCACAGATACGCAGTATTTT,CASSSLAGDTTDTQYF
TRBJ2-1,TRBV5-1,once,16,TRBD1,TGCGCCAGCAGCCCGGGACAGGGGGCAGGAGGAAATGAGCAGTTCTTC,CASSPGQGAGGNEQFF
TRBJ2-7,TRBV10-3,-,15,TRBD2,TGTGCCATCAGTGATACTAGCGGGAGCTCCTACGAGCAGTACTTC,CAISDTSGSSYEQYF
TRBJ1-4,TRBV5-1,-,19,-,TGCGCCAGCAGCCCTATTTCTTTCGGGGGGGCTGCAACTAATGAAAAACTGTTTTTT,CASSPISFGGAATNEKLFF
TRBJ2-7,TRBV4-1,-,15,TRBD2,TGCGCCAGCAGCCAACCCGGCGGGAGTTCGTACGAGCAGTACTTC,CASSQPGGSSYEQYF
TRBJ1-1,TRBV18,few,16,-,TGTGCCAGCTCACCACGGCAGGGTGTCAGTGACACTGAAGCTTTCTTT,CASSPRQGVSDTEAFF
TRBJ1-5,TRBV6-4,-,14,-,TGTGCCAGCAGTGAATTAGGTCAGAGTCAGCCCCAGCATTTT,CASSELGQSQPQHF
TRBJ2-1,TRBV7-9,-,15,TRBD1,TGTGCCAGCAGCGCCGGGACAGGGCCCTACAATGAGCAGTTCTTC,CASSAGTGPYNEQFF
TRBJ2-5,TRBV5-6,once,16,TRBD2,TGTGCCAGCAGCTTGAAGGGTAGCGGGGCCCAAGAGACCCAGTACTTC,CASSLKGSGAQETQYF
TRBJ1-1,TRBV9,-,16,-,TGTGCCAGCAGCGGCAGATCCCCGACCTCGAACACTGAAGCTTTCTTT,CASSGRSPTSNTEAFF
TRBJ2-7,TRBV30,-,15,TRBD2,TGTGCCTGTCGAGGTGCTAGCGGGAACTCCTACGAGCAGTACTTC,CACRGASGNSYEQYF
TRBJ2-1,TRBV28,-,15,TRBD1,TGTGCCAGCAGCTCAGGTGGACAGGGAACCCATGAGCAGTTCTTC,CASSSGGQGTHEQFF
TRBJ2-6,TRBV7-2,-,16,TRBD1,TGTGCCAGCAGCTTATCAGGGGGCTCTGGGGCCAACGTCCTGACTTTC,CASSLSGGSGANVLTF
TRBJ2-3,TRBV7-2,-,14,-,TGTGCCAGCAGCTTATTGGGGGTCGCCGATACGCAGTATTTT,CASSLLGVADTQYF
TRBJ1-1,TRBV7-2,-,14,-,TGTGCCAGCAGCCGACAGGCCATGAACACTGAAGCTTTCTTT,CASSRQAMNTEAFF
TRBJ1-1,TRBV5-4,few,13,-,TGTGCCAGCAGCCCGGCGGCGAACACTGAAGCTTTCTTT,CASSPAANTEAFF
TRBJ2-7,TRBV19,-,15,-,TGTGCCAGTAGTATAGATCGACTAAGTTCTTACGAGCAGTACTTC,CASSIDRLSSYEQYF
TRBJ2-5,TRBV2,few,17,-,TGTGCCAGCGCTGAGGGTCGTCCCCTCGGCGGTGAAGAGACCCAGTACTTC,CASAEGRPLGGEETQYF
TRBJ2-7,TRBV18,-,15,TRBD2,TGTGCCAGCTCACCGGGACTAGCGAGAAACTACGAGCAGTACTTC,CASSPGLARNYEQYF
TRBJ1-1,TRBV5-4,-,13,-,TGTGCCAGCAGCATAGGACAGTACACTGAAGCTTTCTTT,CASSIGQYTEAFF
TRBJ2-7,TRBV5-1,-,14,-,TGCGCCAGCAGCTGGAATGGGGACGATAGCGAGCAGTACTTC,CASSWNGDDSEQYF
TRBJ1-2,TRBV18,-,15,-,TGTGCCAGCTCACCTTCGACAGTACCCGACTATGGCTACACCTTC,CASSPSTVPDYGYTF
TRBJ2-6,TRBV5-6,many,16,-,TGTGCCAGCAGGATGATGGGGCGACCCGGGGCCAACGTCCTGACTTTC,CASRMMGRPGANVLTF
TRBJ2-2,TRBV7-6,few,15,-,TGTGCCAGCAGCTTAGCTTCCGCAGCTACCGGGGAGCTGTTTTTT,CASSLASAATGELFF
TRBJ1-2,TRBV4-2,-,15,TRBD1,TGTGCCAGCAGCCTCAACAGGGGAGCGGACTATGGCTACACCTTC,CASSLNRGADYGYTF
TRBJ1-3,TRBV5-6,once,14,-,TGTGCCAGCAGCTTGGCAGGTTTTGGAAACACCATATATTTT,CASSLAGFGNTIYF
TRBJ1-1,TRBV10-3,-,14,-,TGTGCCATCGGTCCCCCCAGCCTGAACACTGAAGCTTTCTTT,CAIGPPSLNTEAFF
TRBJ1-5,TRBV19,-,18,-,TGTGCCAGTAGTATTGTGGGGGGGGGCACGCATAGCAATCAGCCCCAGCATTTT,CASSIVGGGTHSNQPQHF
TRBJ2-3,TRBV5-1,-,16,TRBD2,TGCGCCAGCAGTCAACTAGCGGGAGGCGGGGCAGATACGCAGTATTTT,CASSQLAGGGADTQYF
TRBJ2-6,TRBV2,-,15,-,TGTGCCAGCAGTGCTAGGGGTTTTGGGGCCAACGTCCTGACTTTC,CASSARGFGANVLTF
TRBJ2-1,TRBV6-1,-,14,-,TGTGCTACAGTGGAGGGTACCAACCAAAATGAGCAGTTCTTC,CATVEGTNQNEQFF
TRBJ2-1,TRBV28,few,16,-,TGTGCCAGCAGTCCACCGGGCCAGAGCTCCTACAATGAGCAGTTCTTC,CASSPPGQSSYNEQFF
TRBJ2-2,TRBV12-5,-,19,TRBD2,TGTGCTAGTGGTTTCCGGTCGGGACTAGCGGGAGCTGGAACCGGGGAGCTGTTTTTT,CASGFRSGLAGAGTGELFF
TRBJ1-5,TRBV30,-,13,TRBD1,TGTGCCTGGAGCGGGACAGGTCATCAGCCCCAGCATTTT,CAWSGTGHQPQHF
TRBJ2-4,TRBV10-2,-,17,TRBD2,TGCGCCAGCGGGAAGACTAGCGGGACTCTAGCCAAAAACATTCAGTACTTC,CASGKTSGTLAKNIQYF
TRBJ1-1,TRBV6-5,-,14,-,TGTGCCAGCAGTTCCGGGGACGTGAACACTGAAGCTTTCTTT,CASSSGDVNTEAFF
TRBJ1-2,TRBV10-1,-,15,TRBD1,TGCGCCAGCAGTGTGGTACAGGGGGCAGACTATGGCTACACCTTC,CASSVVQGADYGYTF
TRBJ2-1,TRBV2,-,17,TRBD2,TGTGCCAGCAGTGATCGGGCTAGCGGGATCCGATGGGATGAGCAGTTCTTC,CASSDRASGIRWDEQFF
TRBJ2-1,TRBV10-2,-,15,TRBD2,TGCGCCAGCGGAATAAGCGGGAGCTCCTACAATGAGCAGTTCTTC,CASGISGSSYNEQFF
TRBJ1-4,TRBV19,few,14,-,TGTGCCAGTAGTATGGGATACCGGGACTCAAAACTGTTTTTT,CASSMGYRDSKLFF
TRBJ1-5,TRBV4-1,-,16,-,TGCGCCAGCAGCCAAGGGTTTCTTGCGGGAGATAAGCCCCAGCATTTT,CASSQGFLAGDKPQHF
TRBJ1-5,TRBV30,-,12,-,TGTGCCTGGAGTGTACCTCCCTCACCCCAGCATTTT,CAWSVPPSPQHF
TRBJ1-5,TRBV19,-,17,-,TGTGCCAGCAGACTGATGGCTTTAGGGGGTAGCAATCAGCCCCAGCATTTT,CASRLMALGGSNQPQHF
TRBJ2-1,TRBV14,-,17,TRBD1,TGTGCCAGCAGCCAAGATTGGGGGACAGGCGGCTACAATGAGCAGTTCTTC,CASSQDWGTGGYNEQFF
TRBJ2-7,TRBV5-1,-,13,TRBD1,TGCGCCAGCACTACCGACAGGGGCCACGAGCAGTACTTC,CASTTDRGHEQYF
TRBJ2-3,TRBV10-3,-,15,-,TGTGCCATCAGTGGACTCAGGGGTGAGGCAGATACGCAGTATTTT,CAISGLRGEADTQYF
TRBJ2-5,TRBV5-4,few,17,-,TGTGCCAGCAGCTTTTCTTTGTTCGGGATGAACCAGGAGACCCAGTACTTC,CASSFSLFGMNQETQYF
TRBJ1-2,TRBV5-4,few,15,-,TGTGCCAGCAGCTTGGGCACAGGAGCTAACTATGGCTACACCTTC,CASSLGTGANYGYTF
TRBJ2-4,TRBV2,few,14,TRBD2,TGTGCCAGCAGTCAACTAGCGGGGATAAACATTCAGTACTTC,CASSQLAGINIQYF
TRBJ2-5,TRBV5-1,-,15,TRBD1,TGCGCCAGCAGCTTCTTCGACCGGGACAGAGAGACCCAGTACTTC,CASSFFDRDRETQYF
TRBJ2-7,TRBV6-5,once,14,TRBD2,TGTGCCAGCAGTTACAGTAGCGGGACCTACGAGCAGTACTTC,CASSYSSGTYEQYF